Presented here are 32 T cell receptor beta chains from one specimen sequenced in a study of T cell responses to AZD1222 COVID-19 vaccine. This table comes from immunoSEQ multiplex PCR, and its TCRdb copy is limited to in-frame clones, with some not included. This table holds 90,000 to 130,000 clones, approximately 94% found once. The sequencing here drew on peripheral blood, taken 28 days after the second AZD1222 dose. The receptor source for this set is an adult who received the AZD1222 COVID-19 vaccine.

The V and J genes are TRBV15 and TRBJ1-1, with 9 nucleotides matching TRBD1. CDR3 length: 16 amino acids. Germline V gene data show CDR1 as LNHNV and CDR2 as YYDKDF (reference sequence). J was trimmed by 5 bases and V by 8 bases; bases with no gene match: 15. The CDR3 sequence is CATSPGQGEGRTEAFF. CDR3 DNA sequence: TGTGCCACCTCACCGGGACAGGGAGAAGGTCGGACTGAAGCTTTCTTT.

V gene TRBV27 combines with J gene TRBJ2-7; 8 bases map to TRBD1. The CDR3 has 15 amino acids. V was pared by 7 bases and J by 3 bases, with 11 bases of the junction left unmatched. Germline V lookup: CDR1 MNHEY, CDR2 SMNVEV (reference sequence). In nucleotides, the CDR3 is TGTGCCAGCAAGTTCGGGCAGGGGGCTTTCTACGAGCAGTACTTC. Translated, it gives CASKFGQGAFYEQYF.

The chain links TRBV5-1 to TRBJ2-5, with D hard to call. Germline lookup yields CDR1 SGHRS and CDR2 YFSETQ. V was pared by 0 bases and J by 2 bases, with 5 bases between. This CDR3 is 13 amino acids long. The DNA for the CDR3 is TGCGCCAGCAGCTTGGACGGACAAGAGACCCAGTACTTC. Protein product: CASSLDGQETQYF.

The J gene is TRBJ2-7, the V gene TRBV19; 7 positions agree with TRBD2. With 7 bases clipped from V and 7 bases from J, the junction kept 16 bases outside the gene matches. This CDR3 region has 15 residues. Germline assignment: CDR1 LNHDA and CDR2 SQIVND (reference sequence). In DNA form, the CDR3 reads TGTGCCAGTAAGATGGGGGGACTACAAACCCAGGAGCAGTACTTC. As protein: CASKMGGLQTQEQYF.

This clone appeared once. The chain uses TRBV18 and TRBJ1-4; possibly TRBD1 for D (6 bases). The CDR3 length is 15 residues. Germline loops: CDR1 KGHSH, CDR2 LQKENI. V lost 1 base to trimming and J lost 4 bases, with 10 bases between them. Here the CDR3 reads CASSPRGAFNEKLFF. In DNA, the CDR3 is TGTGCCAGCTCACCACGGGGGGCCTTTAATGAAAAACTGTTTTTT. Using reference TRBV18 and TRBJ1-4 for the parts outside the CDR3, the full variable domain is NAGVMQNPRHLVRRRGQEARLRCSPMKGHSHVYWYRQLPEEGLKFMVYLQKENIIDESGMPKERFSAEFPKEGPSILRIQQVVRGDSAAYFCASSPRGAFNEKLFFGSGTQLSVL.

In DNA, the CDR3 is TGTGCCAGCAGTTACAGACAGGAGAACACTGAAGCTTTCTTT. Translated: CASSYRQENTEAFF. The chain is built from TRBV6-5 and TRBJ1-1; D possibly corresponds to TRBD1 (6 bases). Germline-derived CDR1 and CDR2 are MNHEY and SVGAGI. CDR3 length equals 14 residues. The V end was cut by 2 bases, the J end by 1 base, with 8 bases between.

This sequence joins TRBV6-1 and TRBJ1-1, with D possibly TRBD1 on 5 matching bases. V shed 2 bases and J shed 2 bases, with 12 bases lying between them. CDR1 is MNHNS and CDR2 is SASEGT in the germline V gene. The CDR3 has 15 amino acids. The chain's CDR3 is CASSERGVPNTEAFF. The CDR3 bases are TGTGCCAGCAGTGAACGGGGGGTGCCCAACACTGAAGCTTTCTTT.

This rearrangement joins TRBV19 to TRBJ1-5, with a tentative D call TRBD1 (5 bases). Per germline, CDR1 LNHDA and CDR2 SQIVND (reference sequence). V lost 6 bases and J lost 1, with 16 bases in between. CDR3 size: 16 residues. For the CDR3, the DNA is TGTGCCAGTAGCTGGGGGGGAGCCGGGAGCAATCAGCCCCAGCATTTT. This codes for CASSWGGAGSNQPQHF.

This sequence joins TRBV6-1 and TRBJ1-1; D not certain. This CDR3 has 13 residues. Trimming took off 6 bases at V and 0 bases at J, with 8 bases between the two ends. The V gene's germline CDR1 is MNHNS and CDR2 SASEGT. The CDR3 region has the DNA TGTGCCAGCAGGGGCAACGTGAACACTGAAGCTTTCTTT. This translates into CASRGNVNTEAFF.

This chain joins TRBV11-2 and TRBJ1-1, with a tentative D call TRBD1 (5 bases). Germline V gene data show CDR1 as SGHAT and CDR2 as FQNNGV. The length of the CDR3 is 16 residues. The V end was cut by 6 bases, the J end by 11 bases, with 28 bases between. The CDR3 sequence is CASSYHSLGPSGWAFF. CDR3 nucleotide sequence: TGTGCCAGCAGTTACCATAGTTTGGGGCCCTCAGGTTGGGCTTTCTTT.

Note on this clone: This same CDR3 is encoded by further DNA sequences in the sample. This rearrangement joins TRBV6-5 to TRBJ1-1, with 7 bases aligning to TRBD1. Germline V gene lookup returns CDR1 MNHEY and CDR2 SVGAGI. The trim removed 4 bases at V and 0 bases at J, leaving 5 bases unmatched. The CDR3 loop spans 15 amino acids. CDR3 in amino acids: CASSSPGQMNTEAFF. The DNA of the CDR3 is TGTGCCAGCAGTTCCCCGGGACAGATGAACACTGAAGCTTTCTTT.

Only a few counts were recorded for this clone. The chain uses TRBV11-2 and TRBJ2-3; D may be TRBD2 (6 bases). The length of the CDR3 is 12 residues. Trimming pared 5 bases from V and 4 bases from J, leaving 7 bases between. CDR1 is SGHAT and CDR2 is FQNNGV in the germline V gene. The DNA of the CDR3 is TGTGCCAGCAGCCGGGGGTCAGATACGCAGTATTTT. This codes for CASSRGSDTQYF.

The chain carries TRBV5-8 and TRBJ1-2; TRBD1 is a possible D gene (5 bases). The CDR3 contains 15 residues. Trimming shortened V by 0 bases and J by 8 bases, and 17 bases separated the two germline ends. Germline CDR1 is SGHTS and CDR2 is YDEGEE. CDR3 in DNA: TGTGCCAGCAGCTTGGCGGGGGTTGGGGCCTACGGCTACACCTTC. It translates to CASSLAGVGAYGYTF.

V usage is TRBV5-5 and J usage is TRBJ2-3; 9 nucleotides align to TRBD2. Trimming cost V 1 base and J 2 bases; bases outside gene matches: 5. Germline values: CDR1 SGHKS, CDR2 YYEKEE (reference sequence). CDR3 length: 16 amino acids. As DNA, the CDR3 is TGTGCCAGCAGCTTGCGCCTAGCGGGGACCACAGATACGCAGTATTTT. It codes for CASSLRLAGTTDTQYF.

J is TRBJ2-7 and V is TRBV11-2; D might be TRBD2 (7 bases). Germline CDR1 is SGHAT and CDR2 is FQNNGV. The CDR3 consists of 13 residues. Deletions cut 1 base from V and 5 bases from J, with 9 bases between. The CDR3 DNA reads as TGTGCCAGCAGCTTAGGGGGGGGCAACGAGCAGTACTTC. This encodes CASSLGGGNEQYF.

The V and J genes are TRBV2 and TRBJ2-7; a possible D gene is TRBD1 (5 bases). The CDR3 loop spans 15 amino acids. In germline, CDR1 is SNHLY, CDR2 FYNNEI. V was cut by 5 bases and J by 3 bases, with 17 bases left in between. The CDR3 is CASSRDRTLNYEQYF. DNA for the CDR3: TGTGCCAGCAGTAGAGATAGGACATTAAACTACGAGCAGTACTTC.

CDR3 nucleotides: TGTGCCAGCAGCTCAACGACAGGGGTAAACATTCAGTACTTC. Amino acids: CASSSTTGVNIQYF. This chain connects TRBV7-9 to TRBJ2-4, with 8 bases matching TRBD1. Germline assignment: CDR1 SEHNR and CDR2 FQNEAQ (reference sequence). This CDR3 spans 14 amino acids. J was trimmed by 6 bases and V by 4 bases; bases with no gene match: 5.

CDR3 nucleotides: TGTGCCAGCAGCTCGACCCGGACAGGGAGGACCTTC. This codes for CASSSTRTGRTF. The chain carries TRBV7-2 and TRBJ1-2; 8 bases align to TRBD1. Trimming removed 4 bases from V and 14 bases from J; junction bases left unmatched: 9. CDR3 length: 12 amino acids. Germline values: CDR1 SGHTA, CDR2 FQGNSA.

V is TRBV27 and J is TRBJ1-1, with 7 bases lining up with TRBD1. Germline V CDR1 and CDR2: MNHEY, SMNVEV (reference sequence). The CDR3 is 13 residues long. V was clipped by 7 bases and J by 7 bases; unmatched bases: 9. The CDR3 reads CASKWQGGSEAFF. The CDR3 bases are TGTGCCAGCAAGTGGCAGGGGGGTAGTGAAGCTTTCTTT.

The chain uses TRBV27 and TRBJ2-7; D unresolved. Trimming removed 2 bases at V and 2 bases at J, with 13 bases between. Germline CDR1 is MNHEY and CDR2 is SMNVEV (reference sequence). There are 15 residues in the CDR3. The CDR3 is CASSLRYGTTYEQYF. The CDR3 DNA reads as TGTGCCAGCAGTTTACGATACGGCACCACCTACGAGCAGTACTTC.

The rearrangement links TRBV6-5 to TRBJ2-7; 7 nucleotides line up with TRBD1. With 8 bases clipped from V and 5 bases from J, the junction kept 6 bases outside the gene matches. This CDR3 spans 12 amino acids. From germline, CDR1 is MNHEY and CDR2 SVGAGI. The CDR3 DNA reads TGTGCCAGCGTATGGGACAGCCACGAGCAGTACTTC. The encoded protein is CASVWDSHEQYF.

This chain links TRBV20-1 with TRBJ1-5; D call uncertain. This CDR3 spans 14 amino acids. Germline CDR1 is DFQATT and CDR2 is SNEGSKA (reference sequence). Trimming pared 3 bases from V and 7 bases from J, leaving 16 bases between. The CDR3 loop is CSASSVNIGQPQHF. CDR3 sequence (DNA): TGCAGTGCTAGTTCTGTCAACATAGGGCAGCCCCAGCATTTT.

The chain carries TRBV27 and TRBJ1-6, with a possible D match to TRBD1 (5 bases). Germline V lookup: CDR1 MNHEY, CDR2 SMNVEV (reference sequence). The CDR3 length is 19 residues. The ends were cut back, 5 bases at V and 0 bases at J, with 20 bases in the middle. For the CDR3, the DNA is TGTGCCAGCAGTGTACACTCCAGTGGGGCAAGCTCCTATAATTCACCCCTCCACTTT. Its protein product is CASSVHSSGASSYNSPLHF.

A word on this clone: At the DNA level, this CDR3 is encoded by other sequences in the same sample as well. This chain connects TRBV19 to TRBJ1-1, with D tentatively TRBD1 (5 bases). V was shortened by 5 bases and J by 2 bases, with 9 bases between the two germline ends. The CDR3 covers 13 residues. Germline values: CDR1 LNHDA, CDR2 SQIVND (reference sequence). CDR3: CASSAQGNTEAFF. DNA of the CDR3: TGTGCCAGTAGTGCTCAGGGAAACACTGAAGCTTTCTTT.

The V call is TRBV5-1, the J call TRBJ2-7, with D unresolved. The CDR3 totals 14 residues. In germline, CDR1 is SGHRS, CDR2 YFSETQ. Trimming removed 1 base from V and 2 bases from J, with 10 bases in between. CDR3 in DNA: TGCGCCAGCAGCTTGTCCACTACAGCCTACGAGCAGTACTTC. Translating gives CASSLSTTAYEQYF.

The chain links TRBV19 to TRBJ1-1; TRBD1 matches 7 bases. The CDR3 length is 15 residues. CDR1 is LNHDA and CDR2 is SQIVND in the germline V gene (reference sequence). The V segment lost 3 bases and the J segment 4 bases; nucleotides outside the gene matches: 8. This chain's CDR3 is CASSIGQAGGTEAFF. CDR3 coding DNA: TGTGCCAGTAGTATTGGACAGGCGGGGGGCACTGAAGCTTTCTTT.

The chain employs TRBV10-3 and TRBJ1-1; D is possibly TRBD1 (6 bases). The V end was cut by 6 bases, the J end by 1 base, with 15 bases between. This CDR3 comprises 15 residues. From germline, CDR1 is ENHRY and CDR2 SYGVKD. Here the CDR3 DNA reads TGTGCCATCAGGGAACAGGGTCTCGGGAACACTGAAGCTTTCTTT. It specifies CAIREQGLGNTEAFF.

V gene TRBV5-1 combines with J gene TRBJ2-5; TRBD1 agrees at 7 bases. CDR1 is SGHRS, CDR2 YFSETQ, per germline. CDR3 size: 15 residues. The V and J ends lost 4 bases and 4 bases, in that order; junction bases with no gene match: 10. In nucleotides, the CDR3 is TGCGCCAGCAGCCTGGAGACAGGGTACCGAGAGACCCAGTACTTC. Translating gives CASSLETGYRETQYF.

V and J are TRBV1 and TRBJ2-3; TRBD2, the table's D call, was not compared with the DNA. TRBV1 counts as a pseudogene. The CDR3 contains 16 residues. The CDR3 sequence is CTSSQVAGGVTDTQYF. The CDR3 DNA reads TGCACCAGCAGCCAAGTAGCGGGAGGGGTGACAGATACGCAGTATTTT.

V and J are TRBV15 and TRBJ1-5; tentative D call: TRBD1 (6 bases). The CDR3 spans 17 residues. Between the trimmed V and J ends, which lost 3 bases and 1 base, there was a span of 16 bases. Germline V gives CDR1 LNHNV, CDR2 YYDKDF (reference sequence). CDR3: CATSRGRTDLSNQPQHF. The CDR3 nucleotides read TGTGCCACCAGCAGGGGGAGGACAGACCTGAGCAATCAGCCCCAGCATTTT.

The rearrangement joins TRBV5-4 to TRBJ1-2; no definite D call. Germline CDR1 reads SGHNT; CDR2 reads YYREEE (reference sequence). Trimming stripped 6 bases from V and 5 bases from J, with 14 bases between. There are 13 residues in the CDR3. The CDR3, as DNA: TGTGCCAGCACCACCCAGAGGCTGTATGGCTACACCTTC. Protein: CASTTQRLYGYTF.

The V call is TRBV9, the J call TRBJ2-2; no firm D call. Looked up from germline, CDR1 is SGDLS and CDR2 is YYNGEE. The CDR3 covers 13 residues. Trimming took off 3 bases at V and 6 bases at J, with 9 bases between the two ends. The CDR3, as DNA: TGTGCCAGCAGCGCGGACCAGCCCGGGGAGCTGTTTTTT. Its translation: CASSADQPGELFF.